What follows are 18 T cell receptor beta chains derived from one specimen sequenced in a study of blood T cell repertoires in COVID-19. Only in-frame clones appear in the TCRdb table, and some are missing; sequencing was by immunoSEQ multiplex PCR. This repertoire shows about 250,000 clones, around 90% found once; its top ten account for 3%. The specimen sequenced was PBMCs or T cells enriched from blood (not recorded which). The source is a woman between 50 and 59 years old who had recovered from COVID-19.

In its sample, this clone was seen a few times. The CDR3 DNA sequence: TGCAGTGCTAGAGGGGCAAAACTGTTTTTT. Translation: CSARGAKLFF. The chain is built from TRBV20-1 and TRBJ1-4; D gene unclear. The CDR3 runs 10 residues. Per germline, CDR1 DFQATT and CDR2 SNEGSKA (reference sequence). Trimming pared 1 base from V and 10 bases from J, leaving 4 bases between.

The chain recombines TRBV5-4 with TRBJ2-5; the match to TRBD2 covers 11 bases. The CDR3 totals 15 residues. J was trimmed by 5 bases and V by 0 bases; bases with no gene match: 3. Germline values: CDR1 SGHNT, CDR2 YYREEE (reference sequence). CDR3 residues: CASSLGSGRAETQYF. The DNA of the CDR3 is TGTGCCAGCAGCTTGGGTAGCGGGAGGGCGGAGACCCAGTACTTC.

The rearrangement joins TRBV27 to TRBJ2-5, with 8 bases aligning to TRBD1. The trim removed 2 bases at V and 3 bases at J, leaving 11 bases unmatched. The CDR3 extends over 17 amino acids. Germline loops: CDR1 MNHEY, CDR2 SMNVEV (reference sequence). Here the CDR3 reads CASSLRSGGALKETQYF. CDR3 in DNA: TGTGCCAGCAGTTTAAGGTCAGGGGGCGCGCTGAAAGAGACCCAGTACTTC.

The chain carries TRBV28 and TRBJ1-2; D perhaps matches TRBD1 (6 bases). Germline assignment: CDR1 MDHEN and CDR2 SYDVKM. Trimming shortened V by 8 bases and J by 7 bases, and 23 bases separated the two germline ends. The length of the CDR3 is 15 residues. The CDR3 region is CASLSSETGLFGYTF. The CDR3 DNA follows: TGTGCCAGCCTATCTTCCGAGACAGGCCTCTTTGGCTACACCTTC.

V usage is TRBV5-1 and J usage is TRBJ2-2, with 8 bases identical to TRBD2. V dropped 4 bases and J dropped 3; count of bases not matched to a gene: 5. Per the germline V gene, CDR1 is SGHRS and CDR2 is YFSETQ. The CDR3 loop spans 15 amino acids. In DNA, the CDR3 is TGCGCCAGCAGCGGCGGGACTAGGGACACCGGGGAGCTGTTTTTT. This encodes CASSGGTRDTGELFF.

In its sample, this clone was seen once. The chain joins TRBV11-2 to TRBJ2-1, with 12 bases lining up with TRBD2. CDR1 and CDR2 from the germline V gene are SGHAT and FQNNGV. Unmatched junction bases numbered 9, after V lost 3 bases and J lost 0 bases. This CDR3 is 19 amino acids long. The CDR3 reads CASSLTSGRNLGSYNEQFF. The CDR3 coding sequence is TGTGCCAGCAGCTTGACTAGCGGGAGAAACTTAGGCTCCTACAATGAGCAGTTCTTC.

The chain links TRBV28 to TRBJ1-2, with 12 nucleotides matching TRBD1. This CDR3 is 14 amino acids long. CDR1 and CDR2 from the germline V gene are MDHEN and SYDVKM. The V segment lost 5 bases and the J segment 7 bases; nucleotides outside the gene matches: 5. CDR3 in amino acids: CASSPGTGGFGYTF. The CDR3 region has the DNA TGTGCCAGCAGTCCCGGGACAGGGGGCTTTGGCTACACCTTC.

The chain recombines TRBV19 with TRBJ2-1, with a possible D match to TRBD2 (6 bases). The V and J ends lost 6 bases and 5 bases respectively, with 20 bases between them. Per germline, CDR1 LNHDA and CDR2 SQIVND (reference sequence). This CDR3 comprises 16 residues. CDR3 sequence: CASRPLLAQSNNEQFF. DNA for the CDR3: TGTGCCAGTAGACCCCTACTAGCTCAATCAAACAATGAGCAGTTCTTC.

The chain employs TRBV18 and TRBJ2-2, with 8 bases identical to TRBD2. Trimming took 4 bases from V and 1 from J; bases not matched to a gene: 5. This CDR3 is 16 amino acids long. Germline CDR1 KGHSH, CDR2 LQKENI. CDR3 in DNA: TGTGCCAGCTCACTTGGACTAGCTCAGAACACCGGGGAGCTGTTTTTT. This translates into CASSLGLAQNTGELFF. Full variable domain (rest looked up from reference TRBV18 and TRBJ2-2): NAGVMQNPRHLVRRRGQEARLRCSPMKGHSHVYWYRQLPEEGLKFMVYLQKENIIDESGMPKERFSAEFPKEGPSILRIQQVVRGDSAAYFCASSLGLAQNTGELFFGEGSRLTVL.

The chain carries TRBV19 and TRBJ2-3; TRBD1 is a possible D gene (5 bases). Germline loops: CDR1 LNHDA, CDR2 SQIVND (reference sequence). V was pared by 7 bases and J by 0 bases, with 11 bases between. The CDR3 consists of 14 residues. The CDR3 bases are TGTGCCAGTACCATCCCAGGGAGCACAGATACGCAGTATTTT. Translating it yields CASTIPGSTDTQYF.

In this sample, this clone turned up a few times. The chain has TRBV28 and TRBJ1-5; 10 positions match TRBD1. There are 16 residues in the CDR3. With V trimmed by 7 bases and J by 3 bases, 9 bases remained unmatched. Germline V gene lookup returns CDR1 MDHEN and CDR2 SYDVKM. The CDR3, as DNA: TGTGCCAGCACGAAAAGGGGACAGGGGCTCAATCAGCCCCAGCATTTT. Translating gives CASTKRGQGLNQPQHF.

This sequence joins TRBV18 and TRBJ1-4; 8 nucleotides match TRBD1. Trimming at V came to 2 bases and at J to 5 bases, leaving 4 bases not matched to a gene. Per the germline V gene, CDR1 is KGHSH and CDR2 is LQKENI. This CDR3 is built from 15 residues. The CDR3 DNA reads TGTGCCAGCTCACCAAGGCAGGGGGCGAATGAAAAACTGTTTTTT. Translation: CASSPRQGANEKLFF.

This clone was found once. The chain has TRBV9 and TRBJ2-2; tentatively, D is TRBD1 (6 bases). CDR1 SGDLS and CDR2 YYNGEE come from the germline V gene. The V and J ends lost 0 bases and 6 bases respectively, with 12 bases between them. The CDR3 spans 15 residues. The chain's CDR3 is CASSVGGGAAGELFF. CDR3 coding DNA: TGTGCCAGCAGCGTAGGTGGGGGCGCGGCCGGGGAGCTGTTTTTT.

Concerning this clone itself: Other DNA variants within this sample encode the same CDR3. The rearrangement uses TRBV28 and TRBJ2-7; 11 nucleotides align to TRBD1. Losses at the gene ends were 2 bases for V and 2 bases for J; bases not matched to a gene: 2. The CDR3 is 15 amino acids. Germline CDR1 is MDHEN and CDR2 is SYDVKM. The CDR3: CASSLPDRGPYEQYF. The CDR3 DNA sequence: TGTGCCAGCAGTTTACCGGACAGGGGGCCCTACGAGCAGTACTTC.

The chain joins TRBV5-1 to TRBJ1-4, with 8 bases matching TRBD1. The ends lost 4 bases at V and 4 bases at J; junction bases unmatched: 9. Germline V gene sequence: CDR1 SGHRS, CDR2 YFSETQ. CDR3 length: 16 residues. The CDR3 DNA is TGCGCCAGCAGCCCTGAGGGACAGGCCTTTAATGAAAAACTGTTTTTT. Its translation: CASSPEGQAFNEKLFF.

This clone was seen once. V is TRBV18 and J is TRBJ2-1, with D tentatively TRBD2 (5 bases). Germline CDR1 is KGHSH and CDR2 is LQKENI. The ends were cut back, 4 bases at V and 4 bases at J, with 14 bases in the middle. The CDR3 is 15 amino acids. The CDR3 spells CASSLRTQKYNEQFF. The CDR3 DNA is TGTGCCAGCTCACTTCGGACTCAAAAATACAATGAGCAGTTCTTC.

The rearrangement joins TRBV4-3 to TRBJ2-3, with D perhaps matching TRBD1 (5 bases). This CDR3 has 14 residues. Trimming left V 5 bases short and J 1 base short, with 10 bases between. From germline, CDR1 is LGHNA and CDR2 YSLEER. CDR3 nucleotide sequence: TGCGCCAGCAGCTTGGACACCCGCACAGATACGCAGTATTTT. This sequence encodes CASSLDTRTDTQYF.

The V and J genes are TRBV7-3 and TRBJ1-2; possible D gene TRBD1, 5 bases. Trimming removed 5 bases at V and 8 bases at J, with 15 bases between. The CDR3 has 13 amino acids. Germline CDR1 and CDR2: SGHTA and FQGTGA. The CDR3 DNA sequence: TGTGCCAGCAGCCCCTCTCCAGGGTTGGGCTACACCTTC. Translated: CASSPSPGLGYTF.